This entry lists 23 T cell receptor beta chains sequenced from one sample in a study of T cell changes during pregnancy in multiple sclerosis. Repertoires were generated with immunoSEQ multiplex PCR, while TCRdb's copy carries only in-frame clones and drops some. The table includes roughly 120,000 clones, under 95% detected once. Sequences were derived from peripheral blood, sampled before pregnancy. All receptors derive from a female donor with multiple sclerosis, enrolled in a pregnancy study.

The J gene is TRBJ2-7, the V gene TRBV6-5; no reliable D call. The CDR3 loop spans 13 amino acids. The germline V gene encodes CDR1 MNHEY and CDR2 SVGAGI. V was trimmed by 5 bases and J by 6 bases, leaving 14 bases between them. As DNA, the CDR3 is TGTGCCAGCAGTGAAAATGAAGCTAGCGAGCAGTACTTC. Amino acid sequence: CASSENEASEQYF.

The rearrangement joins TRBV6-1 to TRBJ1-1, with TRBD1 identical over 12 bases. The germline V gene has CDR1 MNHNS and CDR2 SASEGT. The J segment lost 11 bases and the V segment lost 1 base, leaving 11 bases of the junction unmatched. This CDR3 spans 16 amino acids. In DNA, the CDR3 is TGTGCCAGCAGTGAAGGGTATTTTGGGACAGGGGGCCAGGCTTTCTTT. This encodes CASSEGYFGTGGQAFF.

The V call is TRBV29-1, the J call TRBJ2-5; perhaps TRBD1 as D (6 bases). The CDR3 extends over 14 amino acids. Between the trimmed V and J ends, which lost 5 bases and 1 base, there was a span of 14 bases. CDR1 SQVTM and CDR2 ANQGSEA come from the germline V gene. In nucleotides, the CDR3 is TGCAGCGTTATGGGGGCGAAGGGCCAAGAGACCCAGTACTTC. Translation gives CSVMGAKGQETQYF. Drawing the rest from reference TRBV29-1 and TRBJ2-5, the complete variable domain is SAVISQKPSRDICQRGTSLTIQCQVDSQVTMMFWYRQQPGQSLTLIATANQGSEATYESGFVIDKFPISRPNLTFSTLTVSNMSPEDSSIYLCSVMGAKGQETQYFGPGTRLLVL.

This chain connects TRBV7-9 to TRBJ2-7, with 10 bases matching TRBD2. Trimming cost V 0 bases and J 1 base; bases outside gene matches: 3. CDR1 SEHNR and CDR2 FQNEAQ come from the germline V gene (reference sequence). The CDR3 totals 16 residues. CDR3 DNA: TGTGCCAGCAGCTTAGCGTTACTAGCGGGGTCCTACGAGCAGTACTTC. Its translation is CASSLALLAGSYEQYF.

The chain links TRBV7-8 to TRBJ2-7; 7 bases match TRBD1. J lost 2 bases, V lost 5 bases, and 9 bases had no gene match. Looked up from germline, CDR1 is SGHVS and CDR2 is FQNEAQ. This CDR3 region has 15 residues. CDR3 amino acids: CASSTKPGQTYEQYF. The CDR3 nucleotides are TGTGCCAGCAGCACGAAACCGGGACAGACCTACGAGCAGTACTTC.

The J gene is TRBJ2-1, the V gene TRBV5-1; 11 nucleotides match TRBD2. Trimming at V came to 4 bases and at J to 6 bases, leaving 6 bases not matched to a gene. Germline V CDR1 and CDR2: SGHRS, YFSETQ. This CDR3 comprises 15 residues. The CDR3 is CASSILAGAVNEQFF. The CDR3 nucleotides read TGCGCCAGCAGCATACTAGCGGGAGCGGTCAATGAGCAGTTCTTC.

V gene TRBV6-6 combines with J gene TRBJ2-1; D is ambiguous. Trimming left V 5 bases short and J 5 bases short, with 19 bases between. The CDR3 has 16 residues. The germline V gene has CDR1 MNHNY and CDR2 SVGAGI (reference sequence). The CDR3 spells CASSPRVPPLHNEQFF. The CDR3 nucleotides are TGTGCCAGCAGTCCTCGGGTACCCCCGCTGCACAATGAGCAGTTCTTC.

V usage is TRBV27 and J usage is TRBJ2-2; no definite D call. Trimming removed 0 bases at V and 5 bases at J, with 7 bases between. The length of the CDR3 is 14 residues. CDR1 and CDR2 from the germline V gene are MNHEY and SMNVEV (reference sequence). CDR3 sequence: CASSLSRRTGELFF. DNA of the CDR3: TGTGCCAGCAGTTTATCGAGGCGGACCGGGGAGCTGTTTTTT.

This sequence joins TRBV18 and TRBJ2-2, with a tentative D call TRBD2 (5 bases). Germline V gene lookup returns CDR1 KGHSH and CDR2 LQKENI. The germline V and J ends were trimmed by 3 bases and 4 bases, with 9 bases remaining between them. This CDR3 has 14 amino acids. The CDR3 loop is CASSPREVTGELFF. The CDR3 DNA reads TGTGCCAGCTCACCGAGGGAAGTCACCGGGGAGCTGTTTTTT.

This clone was recorded only once. The gene calls are TRBV14 and TRBJ2-2; the match to TRBD1 covers 8 bases. This CDR3 has 16 residues. J was trimmed by 5 bases and V by 3 bases; bases with no gene match: 8. Germline V CDR1 and CDR2: SGHDN, FVKESK. CDR3 bases: TGTGCCAGCAGCCACTCTGGACAGGGAGGAACCGGGGAGCTGTTTTTT. Translation: CASSHSGQGGTGELFF. The full variable domain, in which reference TRBV14 and TRBJ2-2 provide the parts outside the CDR3, is EAGVTQFPSHSVIEKGQTVTLRCDPISGHDNLYWYRRVMGKEIKFLLHFVKESKQDESGMPNNRFLAERTGGTYSTLKVQPAELEDSGVYFCASSHSGQGGTGELFFGEGSRLTVL.

The chain uses TRBV11-2 and TRBJ2-1; D is perhaps TRBD1 (6 bases). The CDR3 is 15 amino acids. Trimming shortened V by 2 bases and J by 2 bases, and 10 bases separated the two germline ends. In germline, CDR1 is SGHAT, CDR2 FQNNGV. CDR3 DNA sequence: TGTGCCAGCAGCTTACAACAGGGAACCTACAATGAGCAGTTCTTC. Amino acids: CASSLQQGTYNEQFF.

Turning to this clone: One junction end does not reproduce the germline sequence, and a read error may be involved. This sequence joins TRBV19 and TRBJ2-5; 7 bases line up with TRBD1. This CDR3 is 14 amino acids long. From germline, CDR1 is LNHDA and CDR2 SQIVND (reference sequence). CDR3 residues: CASKGAQAQATQYF. CDR3 DNA sequence: TGTGCCAGTAAGGGGGCACAGGCCCAAGCGACCCAGTACTTC.

The V gene is TRBV27, the J gene TRBJ2-7, with D possibly TRBD1 on 5 matching bases. The CDR3 is 13 amino acids. Germline V lookup: CDR1 MNHEY, CDR2 SMNVEV (reference sequence). V gave up 8 bases and J gave up 3 bases, with 14 bases separating them. CDR3 protein: CASPPGSIYEQYF. CDR3 sequence (DNA): TGTGCCAGCCCTCCAGGGTCGATCTACGAGCAGTACTTC.

This clone was counted a single time. J is TRBJ2-2 and V is TRBV7-2; D gene uncertain. The CDR3 runs to 14 residues. The V gene lost 1 base and the J gene lost 6 bases, with 9 bases spanning the gap. Germline CDR1 reads SGHTA; CDR2 reads FQGNSA. CDR3 bases: TGTGCCAGCAGCTTAGAGTTCAGGTCCGGGGAGCTGTTTTTT. The encoded protein is CASSLEFRSGELFF.

The chain is built from TRBV7-9 and TRBJ1-1; TRBD1 agrees at 7 bases. This CDR3 region has 15 residues. Trimming at V came to 6 bases and at J to 5 bases, leaving 12 bases not matched to a gene. Germline assignment: CDR1 SEHNR and CDR2 FQNEAQ (reference sequence). The CDR3 DNA is TGTGCCAGCAGTCTAGGAGGGGGCAGGGGGACTGAAGCTTTCTTT. Translation: CASSLGGGRGTEAFF.

This chain connects TRBV19 to TRBJ1-5; 9 nucleotides match TRBD1. Trimming took 6 bases from V and 3 from J; bases not matched to a gene: 3. The germline V gene encodes CDR1 LNHDA and CDR2 SQIVND (reference sequence). The CDR3 length is 14 residues. CDR3 sequence reads: CASRRQGDNQPQHF. DNA for the CDR3: TGTGCCAGTAGACGACAGGGGGACAATCAGCCCCAGCATTTT. Complete variable domain (other parts from reference TRBV19 and TRBJ1-5): DGGITQSPKYLFRKEGQNVTLSCEQNLNHDAMYWYRQDPGQGLRLIYYSQIVNDFQKGDIAEGYSVSREKKESFPLTVTSAQKNPTAFYLCASRRQGDNQPQHFGDGTRLSIL.

V and J are TRBV15 and TRBJ2-3, with TRBD2 identical over 8 bases. Losses at the gene ends were 0 bases for V and 0 bases for J; bases not matched to a gene: 11. Germline CDR1 reads LNHNV; CDR2 reads YYDKDF (reference sequence). The CDR3 runs 19 residues. Here the CDR3 DNA reads TGTGCCACCAGCAGAGATGGGAGGCTCGGGAGGGATAGCACAGATACGCAGTATTTT. This sequence encodes CATSRDGRLGRDSTDTQYF.

The chain couples TRBV5-4 to TRBJ2-7, with D possibly being TRBD2 (6 bases). V was trimmed by 4 bases and J by 2 bases, leaving 13 bases between them. Germline CDR1 and CDR2: SGHNT and YYREEE (reference sequence). This CDR3 contains 14 residues. DNA for the CDR3: TGTGCCAGCAGCGTGGAAGTAGCGGCCTACGAGCAGTACTTC. The encoded protein is CASSVEVAAYEQYF. The full variable domain, in which reference TRBV5-4 and TRBJ2-7 provide the parts outside the CDR3, is ETGVTQSPTHLIKTRGQQVTLRCSSQSGHNTVSWYQQALGQGPQFIFQYYREEENGRGNFPPRFSGLQFPNYSSELNVNALELDDSALYLCASSVEVAAYEQYFGPGTRLTVT.

The rearrangement joins TRBV7-3 to TRBJ2-1, with 10 bases matching TRBD2. Unmatched junction bases numbered 7, after V lost 5 bases and J lost 6 bases. CDR3 length: 15 residues. Per germline, CDR1 SGHTA and CDR2 FQGTGA. The CDR3 loop reads CASSQLAGMGNEQFF. In nucleotides, the CDR3 is TGTGCCAGCAGCCAACTAGCGGGGATGGGCAATGAGCAGTTCTTC.

The chain couples TRBV5-8 to TRBJ2-5; tentative D call: TRBD2 (5 bases). The end of the DNA aligns better with TRBJ2-7, so the J call may be wrong. The CDR3 length is 16 residues. Germline assignment: CDR1 SGHTS and CDR2 YDEGEE. The CDR3 nucleotides read TGTGCCAGCAGCTTGGTTACGGGAACCCTACCCTACGAGCAGTACTTC. This encodes CASSLVTGTLPYEQYF.

This chain connects TRBV7-9 to TRBJ1-4; D possibly corresponds to TRBD1 (6 bases). V shed 1 base and J shed 8 bases, with 14 bases lying between them. There are 15 residues in the CDR3. The germline V gene has CDR1 SEHNR and CDR2 FQNEAQ (reference sequence). The CDR3 sequence: CASSLELTGGEKLFF. CDR3 nucleotides: TGTGCCAGCAGCTTAGAATTGACAGGCGGGGAAAAACTGTTTTTT.

This chain connects TRBV6-6 to TRBJ2-1; the match to TRBD1 covers 7 bases. The CDR3 is made up of 13 amino acids. Germline trimming cut 6 bases from V and 3 bases from J; bases unmatched to any gene: 2. CDR1 is MNHNY, CDR2 SVGAGI, per germline (reference sequence). Here the CDR3 DNA reads TGTGCCAGCAGGGGGGACAGCTACAATGAGCAGTTCTTC. Translation gives CASRGDSYNEQFF.

V is TRBV2 and J is TRBJ1-5; D is unresolved. CDR3 size: 13 residues. Germline V gene data show CDR1 as SNHLY and CDR2 as FYNNEI. Trimming removed 4 bases at V and 5 bases at J, with 9 bases between. In DNA form, the CDR3 reads TGTGCCAGCAGTGCCGGGGTGGATCAGCCCCAGCATTTT. Translated: CASSAGVDQPQHF.